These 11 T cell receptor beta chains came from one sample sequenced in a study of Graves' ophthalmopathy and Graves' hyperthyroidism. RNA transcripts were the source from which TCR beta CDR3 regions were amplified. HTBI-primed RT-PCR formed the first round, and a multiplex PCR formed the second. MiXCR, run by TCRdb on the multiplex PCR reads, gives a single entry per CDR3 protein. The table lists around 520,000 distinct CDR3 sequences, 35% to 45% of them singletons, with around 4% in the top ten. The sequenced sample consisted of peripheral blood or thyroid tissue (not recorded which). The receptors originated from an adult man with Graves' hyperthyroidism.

In DNA form, the CDR3 reads TGCGCCAGCAGCTGGAGGACTGAAGCTTTCTTT. This translates into CASSWRTEAFF. The chain employs TRBV5-1 and TRBJ1-1, with unresolved D. V lost 3 bases, J lost 5 bases, and 5 bases lay in between. Germline assignment: CDR1 SGHRS and CDR2 YFSETQ. The CDR3 spans 11 residues.

The CDR3 protein is CSARDLLGAGYNEQFF. The CDR3 region has the DNA TGCAGTGCTAGAGATCTATTAGGGGCGGGCTACAATGAGCAGTTCTTT. The chain is built from TRBV20-1 and TRBJ1-1; D may be TRBD1 (5 bases). V was shortened by 0 bases and J by 14 bases, with 28 bases between the two germline ends. The CDR3 covers 16 residues. Germline V gene lookup returns CDR1 DFQATT and CDR2 SNEGSKA (reference sequence).

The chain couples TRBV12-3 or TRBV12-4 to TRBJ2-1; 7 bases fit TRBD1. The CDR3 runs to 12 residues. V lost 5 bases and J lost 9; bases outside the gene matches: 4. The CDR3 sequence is CASSDTGAEQFF. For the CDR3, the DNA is TGTGCCAGCAGTGATACAGGGGCTGAGCAGTTCTTC.

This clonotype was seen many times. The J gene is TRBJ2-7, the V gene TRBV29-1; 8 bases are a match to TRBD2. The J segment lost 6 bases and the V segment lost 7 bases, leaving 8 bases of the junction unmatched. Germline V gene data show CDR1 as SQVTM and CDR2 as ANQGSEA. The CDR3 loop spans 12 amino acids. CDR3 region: CSARTSPSEQYF. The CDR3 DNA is TGCAGCGCCCGGACTAGCCCCTCCGAGCAGTACTTC.

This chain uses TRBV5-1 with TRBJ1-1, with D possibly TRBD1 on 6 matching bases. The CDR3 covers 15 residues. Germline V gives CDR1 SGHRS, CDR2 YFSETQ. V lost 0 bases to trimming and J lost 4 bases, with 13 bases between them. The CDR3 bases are TGCGCCAGCAGCTTGGATCCACAGGGCCGCACTGAAGCTTTCTTT. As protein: CASSLDPQGRTEAFF.

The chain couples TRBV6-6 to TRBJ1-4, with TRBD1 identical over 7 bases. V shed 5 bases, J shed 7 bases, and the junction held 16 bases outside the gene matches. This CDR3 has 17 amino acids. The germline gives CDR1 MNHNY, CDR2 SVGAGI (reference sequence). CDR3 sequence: CASSGGLIGGEVEKLFF. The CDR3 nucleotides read TGTGCCAGCAGTGGCGGCCTCATAGGGGGCGAGGTTGAAAAACTGTTTTTT.

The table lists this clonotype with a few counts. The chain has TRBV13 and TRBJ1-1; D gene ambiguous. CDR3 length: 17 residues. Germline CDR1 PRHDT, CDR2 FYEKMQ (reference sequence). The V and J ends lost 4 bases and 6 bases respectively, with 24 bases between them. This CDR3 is CASSSITRTLREAEAFF. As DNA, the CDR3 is TGTGCCAGCAGCTCTATCACCCGAACTCTGAGGGAGGCTGAAGCTTTCTTT.

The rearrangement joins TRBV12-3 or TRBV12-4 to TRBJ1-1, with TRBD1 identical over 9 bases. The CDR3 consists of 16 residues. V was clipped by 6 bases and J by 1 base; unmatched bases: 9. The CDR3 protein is CASSHHRDRANTEAFF. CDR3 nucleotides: TGTGCCAGCAGCCATCACCGGGACAGGGCGAACACTGAAGCTTTCTTT.

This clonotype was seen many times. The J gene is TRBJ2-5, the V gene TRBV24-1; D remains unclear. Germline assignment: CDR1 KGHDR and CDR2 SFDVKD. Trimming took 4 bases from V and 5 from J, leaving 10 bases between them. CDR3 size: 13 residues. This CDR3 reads CATSERLGETQYF. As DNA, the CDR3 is TGTGCCACCAGTGAAAGGCTTGGGGAGACCCAGTACTTC.

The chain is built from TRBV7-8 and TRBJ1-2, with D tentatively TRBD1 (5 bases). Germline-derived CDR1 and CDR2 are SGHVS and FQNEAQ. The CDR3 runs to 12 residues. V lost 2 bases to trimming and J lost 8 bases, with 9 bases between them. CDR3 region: CASSLMPGGYTF. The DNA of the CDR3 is TGTGCCAGCAGCTTAATGCCAGGGGGCTACACCTTC.

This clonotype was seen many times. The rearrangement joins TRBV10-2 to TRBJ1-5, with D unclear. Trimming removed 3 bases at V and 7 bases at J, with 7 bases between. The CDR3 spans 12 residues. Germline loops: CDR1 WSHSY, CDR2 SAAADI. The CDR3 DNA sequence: TGCGCCAGCAGTGACTGGGTCCAGCCCCAGCATTTT. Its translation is CASSDWVQPQHF.